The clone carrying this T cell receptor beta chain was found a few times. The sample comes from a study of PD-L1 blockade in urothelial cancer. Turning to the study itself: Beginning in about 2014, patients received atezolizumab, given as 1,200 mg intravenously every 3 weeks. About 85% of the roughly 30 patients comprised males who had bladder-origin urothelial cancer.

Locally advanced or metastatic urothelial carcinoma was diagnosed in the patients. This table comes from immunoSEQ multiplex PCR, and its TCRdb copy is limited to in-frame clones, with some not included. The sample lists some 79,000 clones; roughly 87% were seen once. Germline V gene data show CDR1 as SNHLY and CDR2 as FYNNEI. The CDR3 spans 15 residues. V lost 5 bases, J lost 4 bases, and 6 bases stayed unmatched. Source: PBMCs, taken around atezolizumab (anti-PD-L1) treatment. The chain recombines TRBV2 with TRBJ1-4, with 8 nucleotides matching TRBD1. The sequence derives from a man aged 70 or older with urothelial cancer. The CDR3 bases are TGTGCCAGCAGTTTGGACAGGGCTGGTAATGAAAAACTGTTTTTT. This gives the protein CASSLDRAGNEKLFF.